This TCR beta chain was identified during a study of regulatory T cells in long-lasting Graves disease. The study's findings and limits: A reduction in accuracy may have resulted from the small sample size. Persistent disease preferred TRBV28, TRBJ1-2 and TRBJ2-5.

Assembly of TCR beta libraries relied on iRepertoire HTBI primers together with Arm-PCR of CDR3 regions. Original handling: Samples collectively showed fewer than 80 TRBV and more than 11 TRBJ segments. TCRdb reprocessed the multiplex PCR reads via MiXCR and lists one record per CDR3 protein. The authors' filters were not applied to this entry. The data show some 200,000 distinct CDR3 sequences, approximately 18% seen once. The time point denotes: newly diagnosed GD, antithyroid drugs for less than 3 months. The authors made the TCR library using RNA they extracted from PBMCs. Trimming pared 6 bases from V and 9 bases from J, leaving 14 bases between. This CDR3 has 12 residues. In germline, CDR1 is SGHAT, CDR2 FQNNGV. In regard to this clonotype: Its antigen is as yet unknown.

This same sample was also taken into another study, of T cells in Graves' hyperthyroidism and ophthalmopathy. From that report: The definition of stable Graves' hyperthyroidism was no ophthalmopathy progression within 18 months.

The receptor was derived from a woman in her 30s with Graves disease. Sequencing used peripheral blood mononuclear cells (PBMCs), obtained at new diagnosis, from a patient treated with antithyroid drugs. The chain couples TRBV11-2 to TRBJ1-1, with D maybe TRBD1 (6 bases). CDR3 protein: CASSVLGAQAFF. The CDR3 DNA reads TGTGCCAGCAGTGTCTTGGGGGCCCAAGCTTTCTTT.